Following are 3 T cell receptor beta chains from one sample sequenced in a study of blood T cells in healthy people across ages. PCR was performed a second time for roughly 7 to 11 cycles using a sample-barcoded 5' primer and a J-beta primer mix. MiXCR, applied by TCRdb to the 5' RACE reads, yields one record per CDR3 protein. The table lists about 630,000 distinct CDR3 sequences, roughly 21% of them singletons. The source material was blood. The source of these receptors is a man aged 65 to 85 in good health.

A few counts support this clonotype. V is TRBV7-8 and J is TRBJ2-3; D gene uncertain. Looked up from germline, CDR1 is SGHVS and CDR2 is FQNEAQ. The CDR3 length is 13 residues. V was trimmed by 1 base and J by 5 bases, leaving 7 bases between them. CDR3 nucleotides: TGTGCCAGCAGCTTAGTGGAGAAAGATACGCAGTATTTT. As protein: CASSLVEKDTQYF.

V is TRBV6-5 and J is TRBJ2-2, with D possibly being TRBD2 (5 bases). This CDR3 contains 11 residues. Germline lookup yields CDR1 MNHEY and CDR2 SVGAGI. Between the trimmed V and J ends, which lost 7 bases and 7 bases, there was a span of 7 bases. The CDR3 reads CASNRGGELFF. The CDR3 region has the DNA TGTGCCAGCAACCGGGGCGGGGAGCTGTTTTTT.

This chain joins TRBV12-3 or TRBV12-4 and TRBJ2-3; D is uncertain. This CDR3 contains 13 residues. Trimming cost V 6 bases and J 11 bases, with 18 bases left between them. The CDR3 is CASRWASTDVQYF. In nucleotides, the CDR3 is TGTGCCAGCAGGTGGGCGAGCACAGATGTGCAGTATTTT.